The 14 T cell receptor beta chains listed next were all sequenced from one sample in a study of blood T cells in healthy people across ages. Then a second PCR, running about 6 to 12 cycles, was carried out with a sample-barcoded 5' primer and a J-beta primer mix. TCRdb reprocessed the 5' RACE reads with MiXCR, giving one entry per CDR3 protein. The sample has 550,000 to 750,000 distinct CDR3 sequences; 20% to 25% are singletons. The specimen was blood. Receptors originate from a man in his sixties or seventies in good health.

Notes on this clonotype: A much larger clone differs by one base, so this may be a read error. The chain joins TRBV3-1 to TRBJ1-5, with D maybe TRBD1 (6 bases). Trimming took 4 bases from V and 0 from J, leaving 10 bases between them. Germline-derived CDR1 and CDR2 are LGHDT and YNNKEL (reference sequence). There are 15 residues in the CDR3. CDR3 region: CASSPGQNSNQPQHF. The CDR3 region has the DNA TGTGCCAGCAGCCCCGGACAGAATAGCAATCAGCCCCAGCATTTT. Using reference TRBV3-1 and TRBJ1-5 for the parts outside the CDR3, the full variable domain is DTAVSQTPKYLVTQMGNDKSIKCEQNLGHDTMYWYKQDSKKFLKIMFSYNNKELIINETVPNRFSPKSPDKAHLNLHINSLELGDSAVYFCASSPGQNSNQPQHFGDGTRLSIL.

In its sample, this clonotype was seen a few times. A read error may produce the germline difference seen at one junction end. The V call is TRBV9, the J call TRBJ1-1, with D possibly matching TRBD1 (5 bases). The germline V gene has CDR1 SGDLS and CDR2 YYNGEE. CDR3 length equals 15 residues. CDR3: CASSVSDLWGTEAFF. The CDR3 bases are TGTGCCAGCAGCGTAAGTGACCTTTGGGGCACTGAAGCCTTCTTT. Full variable domain (rest looked up from reference TRBV9 and TRBJ1-1): DSGVTQTPKHLITATGQRVTLRCSPRSGDLSVYWYQQSLDQGLQFLIQYYNGEERAKGNILERFSAQQFPDLHSELNLSSLELGDSALYFCASSVSDLWGTEAFFGQGTRLTVV.

This clonotype was recorded a few times. The chain has TRBV6-1 and TRBJ1-3, with TRBD1 identical over 7 bases. Trimming cost V 7 bases and J 0 bases; bases outside gene matches: 9. The CDR3 has 16 amino acids. Germline V gives CDR1 MNHNS, CDR2 SASEGT. CDR3 region: CASTPEGAGSGNTIYF. For the CDR3, the DNA is TGTGCCAGCACACCAGAGGGGGCAGGCTCTGGAAACACCATATATTTT.

This clonotype was counted only a few times. The CDR3: CSVTGAANSPLHF. The CDR3 DNA is TGCAGTGTTACAGGGGCGGCTAATTCACCCCTCCACTTT. This chain joins TRBV20-1 and TRBJ1-6; 7 bases map to TRBD1. With V trimmed by 7 bases and J by 6 bases, 6 bases remained unmatched. In germline, CDR1 is DFQATT, CDR2 SNEGSKA (reference sequence). The CDR3 length is 13 residues.

A few counts support this clonotype. The chain uses TRBV5-1 and TRBJ1-6, with unresolved D. CDR3 length equals 12 residues. The germline V gene encodes CDR1 SGHRS and CDR2 YFSETQ. Trimming pared 5 bases from V and 8 bases from J, leaving 8 bases between. The CDR3 here is CASRGYDSPLHF. Here the CDR3 DNA reads TGCGCCAGCAGGGGGTATGATTCACCCCTCCACTTT.

The rearrangement links TRBV20-1 to TRBJ1-4; the D gene is possibly TRBD1 (6 bases). The CDR3 extends over 14 amino acids. Looked up from germline, CDR1 is DFQATT and CDR2 is SNEGSKA (reference sequence). V lost 6 bases and J 5 bases, leaving 16 bases between the germline ends. The CDR3 loop is CSASRGQKNEKLFF. The CDR3 nucleotides are TGCAGTGCCAGCAGGGGACAAAAAAATGAAAAACTGTTTTTT.

This clonotype turned up a few times. This rearrangement joins TRBV20-1 to TRBJ2-5; 9 nucleotides agree with TRBD2. The J call may be wrong; the DNA end is better matched by TRBJ2-1. The CDR3 has 15 residues. CDR1 is DFQATT, CDR2 SNEGSKA, per germline (reference sequence). The CDR3 spells CSARDARASGIEQFF. The CDR3 nucleotides read TGCAGTGCTAGAGATGCACGGGCTAGCGGGATTGAGCAGTTCTTC.

This chain connects TRBV9 to TRBJ2-1; TRBD2 matches at 15 bases. This CDR3 is built from 21 residues. V dropped 4 bases and J dropped 0; count of bases not matched to a gene: 14. Germline values: CDR1 SGDLS, CDR2 YYNGEE. Here the CDR3 DNA reads TGTGCCAGCAGCCCGAGGGGACTAGCGGGAGGTCGAGGAAGCTCCTACAATGAGCAGTTCTTC. Translated: CASSPRGLAGGRGSSYNEQFF.

The J gene is TRBJ2-5, the V gene TRBV11-2, with 10 bases fitting TRBD2. The assigned J gene may be wrong: the sequence end matches TRBJ2-1 better. This CDR3 spans 17 amino acids. The germline V gene has CDR1 SGHAT and CDR2 FQNNGV. The CDR3, as DNA: TGTGCCAGCAGCTTTGCTGCCAGCGGGAGGGCCCACAATGAGCAGTTCTTC. It specifies CASSFAASGRAHNEQFF.

The rearrangement joins TRBV5-6 to TRBJ2-7; D call uncertain. Germline CDR1 reads SGHDT; CDR2 reads YYEEEE. The V and J ends lost 2 bases and 3 bases respectively, with 12 bases between them. The CDR3 consists of 14 residues. The CDR3 is CASSFFRSNYEQYF. The DNA of the CDR3 is TGTGCCAGCAGCTTTTTCCGTTCGAACTACGAGCAGTACTTC.

This clonotype has more than one count but fewer than ten. For the CDR3, the DNA is TGCAGCGTTAGCGGGAATCACAATGAGCAGTTCTTC. Translated: CSVSGNHNEQFF. The V call is TRBV29-1, the J call TRBJ2-1; 7 nucleotides match TRBD2. Germline V gene lookup returns CDR1 SQVTM and CDR2 ANQGSEA. V trimming: 5 bases; J trimming: 5 bases; junction bases outside the gene matches: 3. This CDR3 spans 12 amino acids.

CDR3 in amino acids: CASIRRWSSYNEQFF. CDR3 nucleotides: TGTGCCAGCATCAGACGGTGGAGCTCCTACAATGAGCAGTTCTTC. The rearrangement links TRBV28 to TRBJ2-1; D remains unclear. The V gene's germline CDR1 is MDHEN and CDR2 SYDVKM. Trimming took off 7 bases at V and 0 bases at J, with 13 bases between the two ends. This CDR3 has 15 residues. The full variable domain, rest sourced from reference TRBV28 and TRBJ2-1, is DVKVTQSSRYLVKRTGEKVFLECVQDMDHENMFWYRQDPGLGLRLIYFSYDVKMKEKGDIPEGYSVSREKKERFSLILESASTNQTSMYLCASIRRWSSYNEQFFGPGTRLTVL.

This clonotype was observed a handful of times. The chain joins TRBV7-9 to TRBJ2-4; 8 bases fit TRBD1. Germline loops: CDR1 SEHNR, CDR2 FQNEAQ (reference sequence). V trimming: 2 bases; J trimming: 8 bases; junction bases outside the gene matches: 2. The CDR3 has 13 residues. Here the CDR3 DNA reads TGTGCCAGCAGCTTAAACAGGGGGGACATTCAGTACTTC. It specifies CASSLNRGDIQYF.

This clonotype was found a few times. V is TRBV28 and J is TRBJ2-5; D possibly uses TRBD1 or TRBD2 (6 bases each). The assigned J gene may be wrong: the sequence end matches TRBJ2-1 better. The germline gives CDR1 MDHEN, CDR2 SYDVKM. The CDR3 sequence is 12 residues long. This CDR3 reads CATCRGPIEQFF. CDR3 sequence (DNA): TGTGCCACCTGCCGGGGGCCTATTGAGCAGTTCTTC.